The source of this T cell receptor (beta chain) is a study of blood T cell repertoires in COVID-19. Whole-study context: Sites in the United States, Italy and Spain provided acute and convalescent COVID-19 samples. T cells, B-cell-depleted T cells, or PBMCs supplied cDNA or gDNA.

Germline CDR1 and CDR2: KGHSH and LQKENI. The CDR3 has 14 amino acids. Trimming shortened V by 5 bases and J by 4 bases, and 14 bases separated the two germline ends. As processed by the authors: Amplified reference gene primers provided the basis for estimating nucleated cell counts. Clones were sequenced by immunoSEQ multiplex PCR, and TCRdb holds only the in-frame ones, with some missing. V, J and clone size are taken as reported in that table, and D and trimming were inferred from the DNA itself. This table holds 90,000 to 150,000 clones, about 90% found once. The specimen sequenced was peripheral blood. This TCR was sampled from a woman aged 45-59 years with active or convalescent COVID-19. The V call is TRBV18, the J call TRBJ1-2, with TRBD1 as a possible D gene (5 bases). Here the CDR3 reads CASSARGGSYGYTF. The CDR3 DNA reads as TGTGCCAGCTCAGCGAGGGGAGGAAGCTATGGCTACACCTTC.